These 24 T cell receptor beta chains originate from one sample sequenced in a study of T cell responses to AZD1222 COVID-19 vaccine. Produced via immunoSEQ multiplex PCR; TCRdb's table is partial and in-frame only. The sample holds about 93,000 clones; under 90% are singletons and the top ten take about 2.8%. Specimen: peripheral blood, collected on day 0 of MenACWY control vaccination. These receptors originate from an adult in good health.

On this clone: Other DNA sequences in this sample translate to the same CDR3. DNA of the CDR3: TGTGCCAGCAGACCAGAGTATGGCTACACCTTC. It specifies CASRPEYGYTF. The chain carries TRBV28 and TRBJ1-2; D unresolved. Looked up from germline, CDR1 is MDHEN and CDR2 is SYDVKM. The CDR3 runs to 11 residues. V lost 6 bases and J 5 bases, leaving 7 bases between the germline ends.

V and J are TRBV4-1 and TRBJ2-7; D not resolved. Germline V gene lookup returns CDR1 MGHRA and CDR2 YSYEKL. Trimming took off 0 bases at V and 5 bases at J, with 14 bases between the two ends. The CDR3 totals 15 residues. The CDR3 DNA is TGCGCCAGCAGCCAAGACTGGAACCCTTCCGACGAGCAGTACTTC. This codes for CASSQDWNPSDEQYF.

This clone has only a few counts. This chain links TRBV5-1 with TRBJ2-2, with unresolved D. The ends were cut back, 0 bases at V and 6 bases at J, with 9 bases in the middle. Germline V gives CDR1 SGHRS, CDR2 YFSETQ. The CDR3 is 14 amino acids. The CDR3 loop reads CASSLVGESGELFF. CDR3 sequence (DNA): TGCGCCAGCAGCTTGGTTGGGGAATCCGGGGAGCTGTTTTTT.

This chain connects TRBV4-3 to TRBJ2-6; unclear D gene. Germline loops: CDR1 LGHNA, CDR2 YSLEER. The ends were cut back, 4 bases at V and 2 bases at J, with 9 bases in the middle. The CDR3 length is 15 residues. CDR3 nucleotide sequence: TGCGCCAGCAGCCTCCTCGGGCCTGGGGCCAACGTCCTGACTTTC. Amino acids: CASSLLGPGANVLTF.

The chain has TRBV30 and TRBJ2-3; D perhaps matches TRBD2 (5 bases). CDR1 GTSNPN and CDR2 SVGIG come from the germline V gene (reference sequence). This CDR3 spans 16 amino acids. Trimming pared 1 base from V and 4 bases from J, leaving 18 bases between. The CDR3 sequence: CAWSGSTWRSSDTQYF. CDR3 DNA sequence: TGTGCCTGGAGTGGCTCGACATGGAGGAGTTCAGATACGCAGTATTTT.

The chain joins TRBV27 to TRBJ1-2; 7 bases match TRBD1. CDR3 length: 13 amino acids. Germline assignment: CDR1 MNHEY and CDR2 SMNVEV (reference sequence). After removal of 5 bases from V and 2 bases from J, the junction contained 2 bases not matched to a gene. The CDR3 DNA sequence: TGTGCCAGCAGTACGACAGGGAACTATGGCTACACCTTC. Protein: CASSTTGNYGYTF.

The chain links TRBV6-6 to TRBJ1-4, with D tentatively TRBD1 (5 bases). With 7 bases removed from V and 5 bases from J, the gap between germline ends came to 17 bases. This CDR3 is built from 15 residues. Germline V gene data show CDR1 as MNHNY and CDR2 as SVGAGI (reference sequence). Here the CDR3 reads CASTPGGNWNEKLFF. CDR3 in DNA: TGTGCCAGCACCCCGGGGGGAAATTGGAATGAAAAACTGTTTTTT.

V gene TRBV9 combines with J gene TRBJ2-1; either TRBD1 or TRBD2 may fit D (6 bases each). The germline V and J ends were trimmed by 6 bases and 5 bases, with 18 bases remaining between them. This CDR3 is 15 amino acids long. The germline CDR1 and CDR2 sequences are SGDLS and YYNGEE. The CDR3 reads CASTIGGRADNEQFF. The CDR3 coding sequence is TGTGCCAGCACCATCGGGGGCAGGGCCGACAATGAGCAGTTCTTC.

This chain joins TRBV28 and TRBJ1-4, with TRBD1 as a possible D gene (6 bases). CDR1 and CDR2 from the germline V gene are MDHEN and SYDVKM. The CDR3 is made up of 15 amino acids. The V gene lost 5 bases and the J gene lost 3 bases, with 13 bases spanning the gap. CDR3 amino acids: CASSEGGAPNEKLFF. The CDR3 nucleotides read TGTGCCAGCAGTGAGGGGGGGGCACCTAATGAAAAACTGTTTTTT.

In DNA form, the CDR3 reads TGTGCCAGCAGTTTCGGAGACTATGGCTACACCTTC. It specifies CASSFGDYGYTF. This rearrangement joins TRBV12-3 or TRBV12-4 to TRBJ1-2; D is ambiguous. This CDR3 region has 12 residues. The V end was cut by 3 bases, the J end by 3 bases, with 5 bases between.

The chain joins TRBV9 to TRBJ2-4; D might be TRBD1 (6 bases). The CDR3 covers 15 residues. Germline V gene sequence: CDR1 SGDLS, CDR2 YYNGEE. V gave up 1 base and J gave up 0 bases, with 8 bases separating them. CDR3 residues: CASSVTGLAKNIQYF. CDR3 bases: TGTGCCAGCAGCGTAACAGGGCTAGCCAAAAACATTCAGTACTTC.

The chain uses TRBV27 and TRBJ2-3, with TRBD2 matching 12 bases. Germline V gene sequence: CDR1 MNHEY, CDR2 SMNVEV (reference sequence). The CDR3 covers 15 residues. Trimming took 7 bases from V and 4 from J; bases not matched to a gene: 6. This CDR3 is CASNLAGGRADTQYF. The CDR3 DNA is TGTGCCAGCAACCTAGCGGGGGGGCGGGCAGATACGCAGTATTTT.

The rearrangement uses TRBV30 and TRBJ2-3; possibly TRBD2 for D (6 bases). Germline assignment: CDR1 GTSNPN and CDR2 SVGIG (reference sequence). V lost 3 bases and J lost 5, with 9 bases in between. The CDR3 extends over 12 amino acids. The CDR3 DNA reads TGTGCCTGGAGCCACGGGGGAGATACGCAGTATTTT. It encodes CAWSHGGDTQYF.

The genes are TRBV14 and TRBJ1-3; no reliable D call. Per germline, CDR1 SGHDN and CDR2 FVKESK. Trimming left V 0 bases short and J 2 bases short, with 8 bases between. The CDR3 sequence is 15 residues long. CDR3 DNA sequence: TGTGCCAGCAGCCAAGAACGAGTTGCTGGAAACACCATATATTTT. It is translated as CASSQERVAGNTIYF.

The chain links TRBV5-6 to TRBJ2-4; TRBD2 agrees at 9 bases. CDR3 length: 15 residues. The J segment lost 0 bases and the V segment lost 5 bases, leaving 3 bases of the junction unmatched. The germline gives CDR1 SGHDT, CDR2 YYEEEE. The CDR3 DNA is TGTGCCAGCAGGCCGGGACTAGCAGCCAAAAACATTCAGTACTTC. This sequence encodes CASRPGLAAKNIQYF.

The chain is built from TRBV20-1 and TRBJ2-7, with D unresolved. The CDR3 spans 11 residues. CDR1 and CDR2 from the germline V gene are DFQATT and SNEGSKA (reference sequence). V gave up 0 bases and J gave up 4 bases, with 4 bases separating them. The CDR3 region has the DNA TGCAGTGCTAGAGATCTTTACGAGCAGTACTTC. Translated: CSARDLYEQYF.

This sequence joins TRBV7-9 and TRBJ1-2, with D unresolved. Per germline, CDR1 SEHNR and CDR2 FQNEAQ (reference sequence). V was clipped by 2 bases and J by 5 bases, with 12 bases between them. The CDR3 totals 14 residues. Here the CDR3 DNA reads TGTGCCAGCAGCTTAATCGCGGTCGGGTATGGCTACACCTTC. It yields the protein CASSLIAVGYGYTF.

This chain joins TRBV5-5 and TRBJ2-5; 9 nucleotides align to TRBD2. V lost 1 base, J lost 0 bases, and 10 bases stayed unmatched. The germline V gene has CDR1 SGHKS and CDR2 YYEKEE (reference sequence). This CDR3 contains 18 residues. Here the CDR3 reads CASSLILTSGKYQETQYF. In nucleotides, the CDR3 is TGTGCCAGCAGCTTGATTCTGACTAGCGGAAAGTACCAAGAGACCCAGTACTTC.

The CDR3 region is CASSVTSGGQFF. In nucleotides, the CDR3 is TGTGCCAGCAGCGTGACTAGCGGGGGGCAGTTCTTC. The chain recombines TRBV5-6 with TRBJ2-1; 12 bases match TRBD2. From germline, CDR1 is SGHDT and CDR2 YYEEEE. This CDR3 has 12 amino acids. The trim removed 4 bases at V and 12 bases at J, leaving 2 bases unmatched.

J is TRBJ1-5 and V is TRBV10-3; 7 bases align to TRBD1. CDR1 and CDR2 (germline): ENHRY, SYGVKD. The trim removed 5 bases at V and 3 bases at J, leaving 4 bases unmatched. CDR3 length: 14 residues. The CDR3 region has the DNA TGTGCCATCAGTCCCGGACAGGTCAATCAGCCCCAGCATTTT. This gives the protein CAISPGQVNQPQHF.

The DNA for the CDR3 is TGCGCCAGCAGCCAAGGGACAGGGTCGAACGCAGATACGCAGTATTTT. This encodes CASSQGTGSNADTQYF. V and J are TRBV4-3 and TRBJ2-3; TRBD1 agrees at 8 bases. Germline V gives CDR1 LGHNA, CDR2 YSLEER. CDR3 length: 16 residues. After removal of 1 base from V and 4 bases from J, the junction contained 7 bases not matched to a gene.

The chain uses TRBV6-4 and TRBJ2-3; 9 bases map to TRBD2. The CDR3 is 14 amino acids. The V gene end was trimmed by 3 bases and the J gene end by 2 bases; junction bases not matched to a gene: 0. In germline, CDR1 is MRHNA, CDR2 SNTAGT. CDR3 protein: CASSEGLATDTQYF. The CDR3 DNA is TGTGCCAGCAGTGAGGGACTAGCCACAGATACGCAGTATTTT.

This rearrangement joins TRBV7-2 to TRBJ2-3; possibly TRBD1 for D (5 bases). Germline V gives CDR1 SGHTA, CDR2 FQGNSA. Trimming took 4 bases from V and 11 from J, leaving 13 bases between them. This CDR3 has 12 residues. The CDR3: CASSSTARRQYF. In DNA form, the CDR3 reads TGTGCCAGCAGCTCGACAGCCCGTAGGCAGTATTTT.

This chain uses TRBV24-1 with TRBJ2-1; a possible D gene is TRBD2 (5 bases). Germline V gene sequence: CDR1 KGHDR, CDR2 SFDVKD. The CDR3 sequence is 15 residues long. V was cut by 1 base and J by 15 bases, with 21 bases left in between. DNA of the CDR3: TGTGCCACCAGTGATTTAATAGGGTCCGGGGTAGAAACGTTCTTC. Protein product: CATSDLIGSGVETFF.